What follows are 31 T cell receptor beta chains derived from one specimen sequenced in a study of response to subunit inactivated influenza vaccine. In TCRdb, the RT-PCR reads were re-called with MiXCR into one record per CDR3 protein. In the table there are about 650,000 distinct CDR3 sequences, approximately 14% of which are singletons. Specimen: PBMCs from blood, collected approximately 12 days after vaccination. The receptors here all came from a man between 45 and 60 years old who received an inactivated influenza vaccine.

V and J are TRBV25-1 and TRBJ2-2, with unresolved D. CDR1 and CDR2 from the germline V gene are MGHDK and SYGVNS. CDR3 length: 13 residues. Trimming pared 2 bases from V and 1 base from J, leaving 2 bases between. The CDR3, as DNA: TGTGCCAGCAGTGAAGTGAACACCGGGGAGCTGTTTTTT. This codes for CASSEVNTGELFF.

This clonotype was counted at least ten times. The CDR3, as DNA: TGCGCCAGCAGCTTCACGGTAGGAGTGAACACTGAAGCTTTCTTT. It is translated as CASSFTVGVNTEAFF. This rearrangement joins TRBV5-1 to TRBJ1-1, with D unclear. V gave up 2 bases and J gave up 0 bases, with 11 bases separating them. CDR1 and CDR2 (germline): SGHRS, YFSETQ. The CDR3 totals 15 residues.

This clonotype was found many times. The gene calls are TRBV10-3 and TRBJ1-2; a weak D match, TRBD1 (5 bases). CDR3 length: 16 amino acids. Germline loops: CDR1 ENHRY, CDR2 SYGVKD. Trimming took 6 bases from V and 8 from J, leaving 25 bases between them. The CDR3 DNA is TGTGCCATCAGCGGTCCGGGGGTACAAACCCTTCCCGGCTACACCTTC. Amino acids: CAISGPGVQTLPGYTF.

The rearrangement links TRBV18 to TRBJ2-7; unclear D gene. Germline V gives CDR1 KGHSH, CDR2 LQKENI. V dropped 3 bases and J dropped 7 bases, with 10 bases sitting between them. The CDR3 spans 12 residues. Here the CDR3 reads CASSPNWMEQYF. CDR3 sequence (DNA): TGTGCCAGCTCACCGAACTGGATGGAGCAGTACTTC.

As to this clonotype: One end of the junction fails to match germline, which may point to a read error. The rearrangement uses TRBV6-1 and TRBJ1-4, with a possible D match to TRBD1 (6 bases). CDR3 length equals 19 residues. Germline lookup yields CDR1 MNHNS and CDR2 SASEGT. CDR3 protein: CASGRPGTRTTATNEKLIF. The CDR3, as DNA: TGTGCCAGCGGACGACCCGGGACACGCACAACTGCAACTAATGAAAAACTGATTTTT.

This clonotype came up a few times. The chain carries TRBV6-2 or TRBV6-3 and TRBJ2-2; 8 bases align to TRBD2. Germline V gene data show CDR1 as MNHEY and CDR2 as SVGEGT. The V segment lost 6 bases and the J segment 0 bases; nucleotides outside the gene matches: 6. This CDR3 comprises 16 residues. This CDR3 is CASRRTSRSNTGELFF. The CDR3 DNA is TGTGCCAGCAGAAGGACTAGCAGATCGAACACCGGGGAGCTGTTTTTT.

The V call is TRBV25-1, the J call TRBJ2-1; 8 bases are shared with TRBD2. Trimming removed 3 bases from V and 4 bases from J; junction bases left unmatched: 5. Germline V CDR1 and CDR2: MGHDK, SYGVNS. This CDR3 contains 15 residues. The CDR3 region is CASSEGASGYNEQFF. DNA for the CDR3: TGTGCCAGCAGTGAGGGGGCTAGCGGGTACAATGAGCAGTTCTTC.

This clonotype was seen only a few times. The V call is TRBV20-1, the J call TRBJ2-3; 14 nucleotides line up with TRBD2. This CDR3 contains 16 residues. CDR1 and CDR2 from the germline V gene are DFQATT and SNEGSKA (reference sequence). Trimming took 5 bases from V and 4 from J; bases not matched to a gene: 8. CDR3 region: CSAPGLAGGTADTQYF. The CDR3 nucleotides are TGCAGTGCTCCAGGACTAGCGGGGGGAACCGCAGATACGCAGTATTTT.

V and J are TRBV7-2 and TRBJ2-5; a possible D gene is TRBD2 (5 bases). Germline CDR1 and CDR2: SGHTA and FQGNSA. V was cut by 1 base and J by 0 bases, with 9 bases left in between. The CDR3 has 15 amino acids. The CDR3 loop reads CASSLGSGNQETQYF. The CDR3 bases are TGTGCCAGCAGCTTAGGTTCGGGAAACCAAGAGACCCAGTACTTC. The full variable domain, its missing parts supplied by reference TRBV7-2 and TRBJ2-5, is GAGVSQSPSNKVTEKGKDVELRCDPISGHTALYWYRQSLGQGLEFLIYFQGNSAPDKSGLPSDRFSAERTGGSVSTLTIQRTQQEDSAVYLCASSLGSGNQETQYFGPGTRLLVL.

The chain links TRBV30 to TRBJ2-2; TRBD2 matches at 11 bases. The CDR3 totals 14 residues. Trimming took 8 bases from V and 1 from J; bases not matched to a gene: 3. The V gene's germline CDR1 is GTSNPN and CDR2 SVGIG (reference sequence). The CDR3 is CALGTSGNTGELFF. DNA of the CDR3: TGTGCCCTGGGGACTAGCGGGAACACCGGGGAGCTGTTTTTT.

In DNA form, the CDR3 reads TGCGCCAGCAGCTTGATCGGGGGAAACAGGGGATTGATCGGTTACGAGCAGTACTTC. Translation: CASSLIGGNRGLIGYEQYF. V gene TRBV5-1 combines with J gene TRBJ2-7; tentative D call: TRBD1 (7 bases). From germline, CDR1 is SGHRS and CDR2 YFSETQ. The length of the CDR3 is 19 residues. Deletions cut 1 base from V and 4 bases from J, with 27 bases between.

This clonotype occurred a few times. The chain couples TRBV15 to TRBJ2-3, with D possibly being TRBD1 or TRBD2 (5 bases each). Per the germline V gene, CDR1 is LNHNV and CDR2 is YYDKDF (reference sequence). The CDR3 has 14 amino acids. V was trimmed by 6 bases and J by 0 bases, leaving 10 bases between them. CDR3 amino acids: CATSRGVSTDTQYF. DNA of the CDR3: TGTGCCACCAGTCGAGGGGTTAGCACAGATACGCAGTATTTT.

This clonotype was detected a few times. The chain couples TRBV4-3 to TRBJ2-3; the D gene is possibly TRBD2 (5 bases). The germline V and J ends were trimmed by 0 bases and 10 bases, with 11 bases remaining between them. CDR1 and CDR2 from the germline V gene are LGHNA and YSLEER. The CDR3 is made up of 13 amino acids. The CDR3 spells CASSQDAGVPQYF. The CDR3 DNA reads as TGCGCCAGCAGCCAAGATGCGGGCGTTCCGCAGTATTTT.

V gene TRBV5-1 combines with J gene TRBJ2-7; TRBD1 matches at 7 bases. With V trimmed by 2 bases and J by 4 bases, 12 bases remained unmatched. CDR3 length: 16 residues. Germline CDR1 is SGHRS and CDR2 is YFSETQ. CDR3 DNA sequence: TGCGCCAGCAGCTTAATATCTACCGGGACAGCGTACGAGCAGTACTTC. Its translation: CASSLISTGTAYEQYF.

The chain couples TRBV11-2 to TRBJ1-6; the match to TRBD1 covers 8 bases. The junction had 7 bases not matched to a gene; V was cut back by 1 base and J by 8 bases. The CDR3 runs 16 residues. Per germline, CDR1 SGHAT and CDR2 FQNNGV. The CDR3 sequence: CASSLGRGQWYSPLHF. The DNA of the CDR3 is TGTGCCAGCAGCTTAGGCAGGGGGCAATGGTATTCACCCCTCCACTTT.

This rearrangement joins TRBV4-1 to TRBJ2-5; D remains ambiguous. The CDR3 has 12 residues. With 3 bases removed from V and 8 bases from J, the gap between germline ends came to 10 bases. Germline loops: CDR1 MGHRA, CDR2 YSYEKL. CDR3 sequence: CASSHIRGTQYF. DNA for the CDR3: TGCGCCAGCAGCCATATCCGCGGAACCCAGTACTTC.

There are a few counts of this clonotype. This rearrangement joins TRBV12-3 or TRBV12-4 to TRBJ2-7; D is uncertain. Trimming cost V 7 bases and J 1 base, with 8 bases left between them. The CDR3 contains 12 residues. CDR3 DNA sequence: TGTGCCAGCACCCAGAGGTCCTACGAGCAGTACTTC. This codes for CASTQRSYEQYF.

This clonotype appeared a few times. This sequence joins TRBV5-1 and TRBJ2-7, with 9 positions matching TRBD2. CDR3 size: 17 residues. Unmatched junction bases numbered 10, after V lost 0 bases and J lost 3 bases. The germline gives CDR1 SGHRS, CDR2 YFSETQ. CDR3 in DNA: TGCGCCAGCAGCTTGGGAGTTAGCGGGGGCCAACGCTACGAGCAGTACTTC. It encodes CASSLGVSGGQRYEQYF.

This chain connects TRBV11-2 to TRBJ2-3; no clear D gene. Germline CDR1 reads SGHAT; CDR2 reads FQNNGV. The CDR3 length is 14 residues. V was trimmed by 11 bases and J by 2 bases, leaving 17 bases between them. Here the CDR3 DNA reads TGTGCCCCCCCCCCGTCACCCTACACAGATACGCAGTATTTT. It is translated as CAPPPSPYTDTQYF.

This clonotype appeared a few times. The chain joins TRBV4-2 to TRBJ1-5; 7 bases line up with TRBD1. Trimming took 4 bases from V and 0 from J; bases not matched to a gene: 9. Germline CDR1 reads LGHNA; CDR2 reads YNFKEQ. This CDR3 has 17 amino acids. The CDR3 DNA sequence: TGTGCCAGCAGCCGGGAAAGACAGGGCTATAGCAATCAGCCCCAGCATTTT. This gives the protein CASSRERQGYSNQPQHF.

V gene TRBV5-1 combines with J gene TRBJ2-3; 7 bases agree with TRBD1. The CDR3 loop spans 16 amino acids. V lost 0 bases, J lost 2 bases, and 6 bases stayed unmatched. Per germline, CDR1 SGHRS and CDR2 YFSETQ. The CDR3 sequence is CASSLALGQPTDTQYF. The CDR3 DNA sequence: TGCGCCAGCAGCTTGGCCTTGGGACAGCCCACAGATACGCAGTATTTT.

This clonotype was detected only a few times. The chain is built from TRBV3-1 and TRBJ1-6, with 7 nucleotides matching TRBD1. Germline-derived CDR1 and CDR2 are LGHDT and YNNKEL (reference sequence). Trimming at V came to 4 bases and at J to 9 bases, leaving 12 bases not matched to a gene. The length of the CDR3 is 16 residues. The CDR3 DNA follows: TGTGCCAGCAGCCCGACAGGCCTCTCAGGGGGTTCACCCCTCCACTTT. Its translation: CASSPTGLSGGSPLHF.

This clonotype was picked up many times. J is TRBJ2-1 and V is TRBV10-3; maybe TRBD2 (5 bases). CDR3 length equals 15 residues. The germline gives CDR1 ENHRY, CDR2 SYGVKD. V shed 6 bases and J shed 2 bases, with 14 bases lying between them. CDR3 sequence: CAIREEGGTYNEQFF. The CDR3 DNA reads TGTGCCATCAGAGAAGAGGGTGGGACCTACAATGAGCAGTTCTTC.

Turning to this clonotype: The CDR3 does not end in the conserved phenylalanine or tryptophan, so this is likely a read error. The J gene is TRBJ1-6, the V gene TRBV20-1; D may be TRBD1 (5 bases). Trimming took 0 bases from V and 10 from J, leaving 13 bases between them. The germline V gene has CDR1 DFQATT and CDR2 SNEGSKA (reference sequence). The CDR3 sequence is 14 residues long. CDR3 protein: CSAREGQGSSPLHL. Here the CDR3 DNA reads TGCAGTGCTAGAGAAGGTCAGGGATCGTCACCCCTCCACTTG.

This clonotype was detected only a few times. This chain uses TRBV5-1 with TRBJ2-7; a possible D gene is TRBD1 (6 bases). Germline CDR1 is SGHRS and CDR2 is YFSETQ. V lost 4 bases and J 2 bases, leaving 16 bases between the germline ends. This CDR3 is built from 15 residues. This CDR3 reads CASSKDSKPTYEQYF. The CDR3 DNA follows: TGCGCCAGCAGCAAGGACAGTAAACCCACCTACGAGCAGTACTTC. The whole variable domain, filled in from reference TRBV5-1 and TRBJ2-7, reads KAGVTQTPRYLIKTRGQQVTLSCSPISGHRSVSWYQQTPGQGLQFLFEYFSETQRNKGNFPGRFSGRQFSNSRSEMNVSTLELGDSALYLCASSKDSKPTYEQYFGPGTRLTVT.

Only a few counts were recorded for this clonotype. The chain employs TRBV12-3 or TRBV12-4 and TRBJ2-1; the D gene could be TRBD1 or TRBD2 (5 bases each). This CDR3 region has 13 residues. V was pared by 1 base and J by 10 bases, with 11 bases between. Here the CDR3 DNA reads TGTGCCAGCAGTTTAGTGGTGGGACCCGAGCAGTTCTTC. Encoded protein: CASSLVVGPEQFF.

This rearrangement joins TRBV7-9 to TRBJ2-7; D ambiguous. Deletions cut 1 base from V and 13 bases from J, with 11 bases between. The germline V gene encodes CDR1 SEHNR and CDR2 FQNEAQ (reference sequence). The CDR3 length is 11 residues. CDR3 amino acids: CASSLGPECYF. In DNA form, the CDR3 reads TGTGCCAGCAGCTTAGGCCCAGAGTGTTACTTC.

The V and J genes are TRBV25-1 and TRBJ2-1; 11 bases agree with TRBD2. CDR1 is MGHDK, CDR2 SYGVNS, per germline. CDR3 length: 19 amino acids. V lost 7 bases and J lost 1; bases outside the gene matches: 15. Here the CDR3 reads CASTWGSGRARGSYNEQFF. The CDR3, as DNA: TGTGCCAGCACCTGGGGTAGCGGGAGGGCGAGGGGGTCCTACAATGAGCAGTTCTTC.

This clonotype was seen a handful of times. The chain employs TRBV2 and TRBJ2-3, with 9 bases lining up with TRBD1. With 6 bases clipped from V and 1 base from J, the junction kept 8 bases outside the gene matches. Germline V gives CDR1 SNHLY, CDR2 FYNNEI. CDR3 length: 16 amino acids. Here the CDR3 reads CASSEGQGLRTDTQYF. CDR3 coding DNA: TGTGCCAGCAGCGAGGGACAGGGCCTCCGCACAGATACGCAGTATTTT.

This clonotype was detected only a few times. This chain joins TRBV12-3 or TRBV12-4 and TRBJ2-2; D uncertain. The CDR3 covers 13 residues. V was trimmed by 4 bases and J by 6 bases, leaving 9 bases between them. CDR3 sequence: CASSSHFSGELFF. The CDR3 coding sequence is TGTGCCAGCAGTTCCCACTTTTCCGGGGAGCTGTTTTTT.

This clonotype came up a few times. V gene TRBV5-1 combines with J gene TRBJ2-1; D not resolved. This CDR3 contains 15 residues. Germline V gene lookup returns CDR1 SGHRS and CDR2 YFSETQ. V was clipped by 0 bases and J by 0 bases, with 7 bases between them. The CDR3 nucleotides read TGCGCCAGCAGCTTGGACCTAGTCTCCTACAATGAGCAGTTCTTC. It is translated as CASSLDLVSYNEQFF.